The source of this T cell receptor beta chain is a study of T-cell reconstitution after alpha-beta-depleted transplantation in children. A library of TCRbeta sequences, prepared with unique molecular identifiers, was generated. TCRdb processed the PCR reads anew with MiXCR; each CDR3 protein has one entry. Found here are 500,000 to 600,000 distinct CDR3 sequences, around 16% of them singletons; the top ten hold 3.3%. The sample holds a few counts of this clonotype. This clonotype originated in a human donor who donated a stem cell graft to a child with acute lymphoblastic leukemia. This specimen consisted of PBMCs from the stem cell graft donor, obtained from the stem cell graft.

CDR3 coding DNA: TGTGCCAGCAGCCAGTGGGGCAATCAGCCCCAGCATTTT. It translates to CASSQWGNQPQHF. The rearrangement joins TRBV12-3 or TRBV12-4 to TRBJ1-5; D is ambiguous. The CDR3 has 13 amino acids. V lost 6 bases and J 2 bases, leaving 8 bases between the germline ends.